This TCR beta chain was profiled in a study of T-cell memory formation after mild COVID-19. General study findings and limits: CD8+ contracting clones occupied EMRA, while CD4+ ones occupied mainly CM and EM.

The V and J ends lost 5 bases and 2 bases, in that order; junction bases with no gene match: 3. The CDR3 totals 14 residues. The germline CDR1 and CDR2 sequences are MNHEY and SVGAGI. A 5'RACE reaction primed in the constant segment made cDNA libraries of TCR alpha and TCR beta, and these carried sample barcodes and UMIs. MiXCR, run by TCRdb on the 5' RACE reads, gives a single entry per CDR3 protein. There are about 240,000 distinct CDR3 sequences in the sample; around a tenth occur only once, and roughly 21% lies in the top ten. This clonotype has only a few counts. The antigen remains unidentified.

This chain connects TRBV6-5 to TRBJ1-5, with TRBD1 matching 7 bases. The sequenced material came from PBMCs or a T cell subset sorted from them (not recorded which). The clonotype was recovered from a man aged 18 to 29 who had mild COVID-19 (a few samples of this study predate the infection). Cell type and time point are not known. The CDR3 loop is CASSTTGGNQPQHF. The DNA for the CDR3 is TGTGCCAGCAGTACTACAGGGGGCAATCAGCCCCAGCATTTT.